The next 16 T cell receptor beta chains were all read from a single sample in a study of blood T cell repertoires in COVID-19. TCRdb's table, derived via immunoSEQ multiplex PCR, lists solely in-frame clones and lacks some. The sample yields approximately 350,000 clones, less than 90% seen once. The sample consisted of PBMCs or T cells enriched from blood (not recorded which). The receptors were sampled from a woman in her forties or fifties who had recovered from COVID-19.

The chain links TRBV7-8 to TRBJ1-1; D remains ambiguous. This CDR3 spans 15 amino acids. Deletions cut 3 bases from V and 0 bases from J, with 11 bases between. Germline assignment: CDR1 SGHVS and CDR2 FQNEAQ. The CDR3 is CASSFGPGLNTEAFF. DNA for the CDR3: TGTGCCAGCAGCTTTGGTCCAGGCTTGAACACTGAAGCTTTCTTT.

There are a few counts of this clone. Here the CDR3 reads CASSDYWGPAGNTIYF. For the CDR3, the DNA is TGTGCCAGCAGTGACTACTGGGGCCCAGCTGGAAACACCATATATTTT. The chain carries TRBV6-1 and TRBJ1-3; D perhaps matches TRBD1 (5 bases). The CDR3 has 16 residues. From germline, CDR1 is MNHNS and CDR2 SASEGT. Trimming pared 3 bases from V and 2 bases from J, leaving 14 bases between.

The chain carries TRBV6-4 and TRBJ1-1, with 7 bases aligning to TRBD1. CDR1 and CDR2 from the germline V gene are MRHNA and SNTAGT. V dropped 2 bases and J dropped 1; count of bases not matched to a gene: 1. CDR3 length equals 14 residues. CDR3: CASSDGTENTEAFF. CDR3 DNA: TGTGCCAGCAGTGACGGGACAGAGAACACTGAAGCTTTCTTT.

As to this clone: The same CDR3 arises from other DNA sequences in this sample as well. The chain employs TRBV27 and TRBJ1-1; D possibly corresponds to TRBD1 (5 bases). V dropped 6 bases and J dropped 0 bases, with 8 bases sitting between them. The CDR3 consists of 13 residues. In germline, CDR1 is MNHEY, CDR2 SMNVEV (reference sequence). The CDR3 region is CASRGQMNTEAFF. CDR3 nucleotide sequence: TGTGCCAGCAGGGGGCAGATGAACACTGAAGCTTTCTTT.

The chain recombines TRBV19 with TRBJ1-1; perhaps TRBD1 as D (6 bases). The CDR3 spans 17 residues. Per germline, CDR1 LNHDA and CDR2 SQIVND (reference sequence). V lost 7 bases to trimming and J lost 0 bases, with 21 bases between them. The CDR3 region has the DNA TGTGCCAGTACCTCGGGACACACTCGCCCCTTGAACACTGAAGCTTTCTTT. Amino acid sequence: CASTSGHTRPLNTEAFF.

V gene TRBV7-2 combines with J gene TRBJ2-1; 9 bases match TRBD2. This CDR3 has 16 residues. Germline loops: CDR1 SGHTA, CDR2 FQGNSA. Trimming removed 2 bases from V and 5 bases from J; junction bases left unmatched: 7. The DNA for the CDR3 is TGTGCCAGCAGCTTATGGGCTAGCGGGACCCACAATGAGCAGTTCTTC. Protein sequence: CASSLWASGTHNEQFF.

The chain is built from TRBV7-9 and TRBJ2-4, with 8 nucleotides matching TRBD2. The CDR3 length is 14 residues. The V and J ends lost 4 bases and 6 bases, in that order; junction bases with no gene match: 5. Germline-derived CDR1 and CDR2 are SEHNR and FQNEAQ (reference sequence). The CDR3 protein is CASSSLLAVNIQYF. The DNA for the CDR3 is TGTGCCAGCAGCTCTCTACTAGCGGTAAACATTCAGTACTTC.

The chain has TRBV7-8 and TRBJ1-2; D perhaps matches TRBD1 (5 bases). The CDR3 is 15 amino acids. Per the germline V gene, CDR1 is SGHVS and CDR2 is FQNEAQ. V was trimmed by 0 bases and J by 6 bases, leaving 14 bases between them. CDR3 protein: CASSLAGRQTDGYTF. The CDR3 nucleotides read TGTGCCAGCAGCTTAGCCGGCAGACAGACAGATGGCTACACCTTC.

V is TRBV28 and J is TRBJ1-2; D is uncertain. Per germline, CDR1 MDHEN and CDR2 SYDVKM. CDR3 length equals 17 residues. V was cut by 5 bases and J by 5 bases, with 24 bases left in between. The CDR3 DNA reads TGTGCCAGCAGTACCGACTTAACCCCAAGTGGGTGGTATGGCTACACCTTC. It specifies CASSTDLTPSGWYGYTF.

In DNA form, the CDR3 reads TGTGCCTGGAGTCTTAGGACAGGCTTCAATGGCTACACCTTC. Translating gives CAWSLRTGFNGYTF. J is TRBJ1-2 and V is TRBV30, with TRBD1 matching over 7 bases. Germline assignment: CDR1 GTSNPN and CDR2 SVGIG (reference sequence). J gave up 6 bases and V 2 bases, and 9 bases lay outside the gene matches. This CDR3 contains 14 residues.

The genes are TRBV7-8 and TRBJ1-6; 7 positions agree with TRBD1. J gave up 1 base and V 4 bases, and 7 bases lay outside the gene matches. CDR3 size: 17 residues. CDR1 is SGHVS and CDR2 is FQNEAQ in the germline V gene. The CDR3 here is CASSSRTGESYNSPLHF. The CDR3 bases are TGTGCCAGCAGCTCGAGGACAGGCGAATCCTATAATTCACCCCTCCACTTT.

The CDR3 DNA sequence: TGTGCCAGCAGCTTTTCCAGGAGGGATCAGCCCCAGCATTTT. Its protein is CASSFSRRDQPQHF. The chain employs TRBV5-5 and TRBJ1-5, with D uncertain. Per the germline V gene, CDR1 is SGHKS and CDR2 is YYEKEE (reference sequence). Trimming left V 2 bases short and J 5 bases short, with 11 bases between. This CDR3 is built from 14 residues.

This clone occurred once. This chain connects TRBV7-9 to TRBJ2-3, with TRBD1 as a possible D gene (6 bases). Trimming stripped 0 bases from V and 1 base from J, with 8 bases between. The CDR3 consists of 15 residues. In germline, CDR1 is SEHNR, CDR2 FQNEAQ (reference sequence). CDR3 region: CASSLAGARTDTQYF. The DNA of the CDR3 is TGTGCCAGCAGCTTAGCGGGGGCCCGCACAGATACGCAGTATTTT.

DNA for the CDR3: TGTGCCAGCAGCCCCACCGGGGGGTGGACCGGGGAGCTGTTTTTT. It specifies CASSPTGGWTGELFF. The V call is TRBV5-4, the J call TRBJ2-2; TRBD2 matches at 7 bases. The germline gives CDR1 SGHNT, CDR2 YYREEE (reference sequence). Unmatched junction bases numbered 8, after V lost 4 bases and J lost 5 bases. The length of the CDR3 is 15 residues.

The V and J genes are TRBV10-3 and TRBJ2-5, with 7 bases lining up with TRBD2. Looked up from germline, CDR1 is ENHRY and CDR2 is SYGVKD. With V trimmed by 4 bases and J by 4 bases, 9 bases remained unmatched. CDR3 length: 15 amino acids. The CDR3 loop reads CAISGGLVEGETQYF. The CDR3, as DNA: TGTGCCATCAGTGGAGGACTAGTCGAGGGAGAGACCCAGTACTTC.

DNA of the CDR3: TGTGCCAGCAGCCAGATGACAGGGGGCGTTGGGACTGAAGCTTTCTTT. It specifies CASSQMTGGVGTEAFF. The rearrangement links TRBV3-1 (or the pseudogene TRBV3-2) to TRBJ1-1; 10 nucleotides agree with TRBD1. Germline trimming cut 3 bases from V and 5 bases from J; bases unmatched to any gene: 9. CDR3 size: 16 residues. Germline V lookup: CDR1 LGHDT, CDR2 YNNKEL (reference sequence).